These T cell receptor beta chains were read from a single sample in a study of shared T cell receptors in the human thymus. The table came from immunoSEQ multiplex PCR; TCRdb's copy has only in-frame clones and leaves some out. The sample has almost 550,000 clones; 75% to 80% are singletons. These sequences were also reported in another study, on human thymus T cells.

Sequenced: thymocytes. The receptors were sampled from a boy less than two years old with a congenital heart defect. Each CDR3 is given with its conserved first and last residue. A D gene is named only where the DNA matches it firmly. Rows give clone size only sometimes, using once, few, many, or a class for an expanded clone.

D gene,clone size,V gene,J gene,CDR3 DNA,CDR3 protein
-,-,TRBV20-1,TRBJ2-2,TGCAGTGCTAGCTTAAACGGGGAGCTGTTTTTT,CSASLNGELFF
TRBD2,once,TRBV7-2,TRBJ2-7,TGTGCCAGCAGCCGGAGCCTAGCGGGTCAGATTTACGAGCAGTACTTC,CASSRSLAGQIYEQYF
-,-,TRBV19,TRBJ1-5,TGTGCCAGCTCATCTCTGAGTAGCAATCAGCCCCAGCATTTT,CASSSLSSNQPQHF
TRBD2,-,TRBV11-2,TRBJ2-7,TGTGCCAGCAGCTCTAGCGGGAGGGCTTTCATCGAGCAGTACTTC,CASSSSGRAFIEQYF
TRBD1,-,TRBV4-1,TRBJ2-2,TGCGCCAGCAGCCCTCAGGGGGCTTCCACCGGGGAGCTGTTTTTT,CASSPQGASTGELFF
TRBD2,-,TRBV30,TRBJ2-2,TGTGCCTGGAGACCCCTCAGACTAGCGGAGCCTTTTCACTGGGCCGGGGAGCTGTTTTTT,CAWRPLRLAEPFHWAGELFF
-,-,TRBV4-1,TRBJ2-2,TGCGCCAGCAGCCAAGAGAGCGGGCGGAACACCGGGGAGCTGTTTTTT,CASSQESGRNTGELFF
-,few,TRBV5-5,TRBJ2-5,TGTGCCAGCAGCTTGGCCAGGCTCCAAGAGACCCAGTACTTC,CASSLARLQETQYF
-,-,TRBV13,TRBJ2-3,TGTGCCAGCACCCCACCCCAGGCAGATACGCAGTATTTT,CASTPPQADTQYF
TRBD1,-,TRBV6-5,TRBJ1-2,TGTGCCAGCAGTTACGCCGACAGGGAGCCCAGGGGTGGCTACACCTTC,CASSYADREPRGGYTF
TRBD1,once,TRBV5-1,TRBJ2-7,TGCGCCAGCAGCTCCGTGCTGGACAGGGGGCATATGGGACACGAGCAGTACTTC,CASSSVLDRGHMGHEQYF
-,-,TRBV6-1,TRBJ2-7,TGTGCCAGCAGTGAAGCTTACTCTAGGTTCCACGAGCAGTACTTC,CASSEAYSRFHEQYF
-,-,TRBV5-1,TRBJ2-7,TGCGCCAGCAGCTTGGGCGGGCTCAGGCAGTACTTC,CASSLGGLRQYF
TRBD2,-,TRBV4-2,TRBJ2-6,TGTGCCAGCAGCCAAGATTGCCTAGCGGGAGCGAGCTCTGGGGCCAACGTCCTGACTTTC,CASSQDCLAGASSGANVLTF
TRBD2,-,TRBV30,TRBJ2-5,TGTGCCTGGAGCAGGGGTCTAGCGGGGGGGAAAGAGACCCAGTACTTC,CAWSRGLAGGKETQYF
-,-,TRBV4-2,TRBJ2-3,TGTGCCAGCAGCCAAGCCACCAGGGCGAGACCTAGCACAGATACGCAGTATTTT,CASSQATRARPSTDTQYF
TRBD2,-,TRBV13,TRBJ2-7,TGTGCCAGCAGCTTCGGCGGGGGGGGCGAGCAGTACTTC,CASSFGGGGEQYF